Below are 20 T cell receptor beta chains sequenced from a single sample in a study of blood T cell repertoires in COVID-19. The data were produced by immunoSEQ multiplex PCR, yet TCRdb's version contains in-frame clones alone and is incomplete. In the table there are under 300,000 clones, just over 90% of which are singletons. The specimen sequenced was PBMCs or T cells enriched from blood (not recorded which). These receptors all come from a middle-aged woman with acute COVID-19.

The rearrangement uses TRBV4-2 and TRBJ1-5, with no clear D. CDR1 LGHNA and CDR2 YNFKEQ come from the germline V gene. Between the trimmed V and J ends, which lost 0 bases and 3 bases, there was a span of 24 bases. CDR3 length: 20 amino acids. The CDR3: CASSQEGGRSVGSYNQPQHF. The DNA of the CDR3 is TGTGCCAGCAGCCAAGAAGGAGGTAGGTCCGTGGGTAGCTACAATCAGCCCCAGCATTTT.

The table lists this clone with a count of one. V is TRBV2 and J is TRBJ2-2, with 8 bases lining up with TRBD1. The V segment lost 0 bases and the J segment 0 bases; nucleotides outside the gene matches: 3. Germline V gene lookup returns CDR1 SNHLY and CDR2 FYNNEI. The CDR3 loop spans 17 amino acids. CDR3 DNA: TGTGCCAGCAGTGAAGCAAAGGACAGGGCGAACACCGGGGAGCTGTTTTTT. Translated, it gives CASSEAKDRANTGELFF.

This clone showed up just once. J is TRBJ2-3 and V is TRBV5-4, with D unclear. This CDR3 has 12 residues. Germline lookup yields CDR1 SGHNT and CDR2 YYREEE (reference sequence). Trimming removed 4 bases from V and 2 bases from J, with 5 bases in between. The chain's CDR3 is CASSIDTDTQYF. For the CDR3, the DNA is TGTGCCAGCAGCATAGACACAGATACGCAGTATTTT.

The chain has TRBV20-1 and TRBJ2-1, with TRBD1 identical over 7 bases. Trimming at V came to 5 bases and at J to 7 bases, leaving 2 bases not matched to a gene. Per germline, CDR1 DFQATT and CDR2 SNEGSKA (reference sequence). The CDR3 is made up of 11 amino acids. In DNA, the CDR3 is TGCAGTGCTTTACAGGGGAATGAGCAGTTCTTC. It codes for CSALQGNEQFF.

This clone was counted a single time. The rearrangement links TRBV5-1 to TRBJ1-1; no clear D gene. The V end was cut by 4 bases, the J end by 1 base, with 11 bases between. Germline V gene data show CDR1 as SGHRS and CDR2 as YFSETQ. CDR3 length equals 14 residues. CDR3 DNA: TGCGCCAGCAGCCCTAGACCGGAGAACACTGAAGCTTTCTTT. This sequence encodes CASSPRPENTEAFF.

V is TRBV19 and J is TRBJ1-4, with a tentative D call TRBD1 (6 bases). The length of the CDR3 is 16 residues. Germline CDR1 reads LNHDA; CDR2 reads SQIVND (reference sequence). V lost 2 bases, J lost 4 bases, and 14 bases lay in between. CDR3 bases: TGTGCCAGTAGTATAAGGGGGACACTCCTTAATGAAAAACTGTTTTTT. This gives the protein CASSIRGTLLNEKLFF.

V usage is TRBV7-3 and J usage is TRBJ2-1; 9 positions agree with TRBD2. Germline CDR1 is SGHTA and CDR2 is FQGTGA. J was trimmed by 5 bases and V by 0 bases; bases with no gene match: 2. CDR3 length equals 15 residues. CDR3: CASSLTGGRDNEQFF. CDR3 DNA: TGTGCCAGCAGCTTAACTGGCGGGAGGGACAATGAGCAGTTCTTC.

The chain employs TRBV27 and TRBJ2-3, with TRBD1 matching over 10 bases. Per the germline V gene, CDR1 is MNHEY and CDR2 is SMNVEV (reference sequence). This CDR3 contains 16 residues. Trimming at V came to 4 bases and at J to 0 bases, leaving 4 bases not matched to a gene. The CDR3 sequence is CASSSGTGVSTDTQYF. CDR3 nucleotides: TGTGCCAGCAGTTCTGGGACAGGGGTGAGCACAGATACGCAGTATTTT.

This sequence joins TRBV18 and TRBJ1-1; the D is unclear. CDR1 is KGHSH and CDR2 is LQKENI in the germline V gene. V dropped 5 bases and J dropped 4 bases, with 17 bases sitting between them. The CDR3 covers 15 residues. The CDR3 spells CASSIGQQGSTEAFF. The CDR3, as DNA: TGTGCCAGCTCAATCGGGCAACAAGGGAGCACTGAAGCTTTCTTT.

The chain carries TRBV29-1 and TRBJ2-3, with 9 bases fitting TRBD1. The CDR3 totals 15 residues. Germline trimming cut 6 bases from V and 3 bases from J; bases unmatched to any gene: 10. Germline assignment: CDR1 SQVTM and CDR2 ANQGSEA. CDR3 in amino acids: CSVGRDRVRTDTQYF. CDR3 coding DNA: TGCAGCGTGGGCCGGGACAGGGTCAGGACAGATACGCAGTATTTT.

The J gene is TRBJ1-3, the V gene TRBV2, with a tentative D call TRBD1 (5 bases). Germline CDR1 and CDR2: SNHLY and FYNNEI. Trimming pared 6 bases from V and 3 bases from J, leaving 9 bases between. The CDR3 has 13 residues. CDR3 loop: CASRLDSGNTIYF. The DNA for the CDR3 is TGTGCCAGCAGGCTCGACAGTGGAAACACCATATATTTT.

V is TRBV11-2 and J is TRBJ1-2; D is uncertain. The CDR3 runs to 14 residues. The ends were cut back, 6 bases at V and 3 bases at J, with 14 bases in the middle. Looked up from germline, CDR1 is SGHAT and CDR2 is FQNNGV. The CDR3 DNA reads as TGTGCCAGCAGGACAAATAAGGGAGACTATGGCTACACCTTC. Translation: CASRTNKGDYGYTF. Combining the CDR3 with reference TRBV11-2 and TRBJ1-2 gives the whole variable domain EAGVAQSPRYKIIEKRQSVAFWCNPISGHATLYWYQQILGQGPKLLIQFQNNGVVDDSQLPKDRFSAERLKGVDSTLKIQPAKLEDSAVYLCASRTNKGDYGYTFGSGTRLTVV.

J is TRBJ1-6 and V is TRBV7-9; 8 bases are shared with TRBD1. CDR3 size: 15 residues. In germline, CDR1 is SEHNR, CDR2 FQNEAQ (reference sequence). Trimming at V came to 5 bases and at J to 11 bases, leaving 11 bases not matched to a gene. The CDR3 is CASSHGTGGSAPLHF. The DNA for the CDR3 is TGTGCCAGCAGCCACGGGACAGGCGGATCGGCACCCCTCCACTTT.

The chain is built from TRBV25-1 and TRBJ1-4; 10 nucleotides align to TRBD1. The length of the CDR3 is 15 residues. J gave up 10 bases and V 7 bases, and 12 bases lay outside the gene matches. Germline values: CDR1 MGHDK, CDR2 SYGVNS. The chain's CDR3 is CASTGQGFLLGKLFF. The CDR3 bases are TGTGCCAGCACGGGACAGGGGTTTCTCTTAGGAAAACTGTTTTTT. The entire variable domain, with the rest obtained from reference TRBV25-1 and TRBJ1-4, is as follows: EADIYQTPRYLVIGTGKKITLECSQTMGHDKMYWYQQDPGMELHLIHYSYGVNSTEKGDLSSESTVSRIRTEHFPLTLESARPSHTSQYLCASTGQGFLLGKLFFGSGTQLSVL.

The chain is built from TRBV7-2 and TRBJ2-7; 7 bases match TRBD1. CDR3 length: 15 residues. The germline V gene encodes CDR1 SGHTA and CDR2 FQGNSA. V trimming: 1 base; J trimming: 0 bases; junction bases outside the gene matches: 3. The CDR3 protein is CASSLEQGTSYEQYF. Written as DNA, the CDR3 is TGTGCCAGCAGCTTAGAACAGGGGACCTCCTACGAGCAGTACTTC.

The chain's CDR3 is CASSFGSGSLHEQYF. In DNA form, the CDR3 reads TGTGCCAGCAGTTTCGGGTCAGGGTCCCTCCACGAGCAGTACTTC. This chain links TRBV28 with TRBJ2-7, with a possible D match to TRBD1 (5 bases). Looked up from germline, CDR1 is MDHEN and CDR2 is SYDVKM. The V end lost 3 bases, the J end lost 5 bases, and 17 bases lay between the germline ends. The CDR3 sequence is 15 residues long.

The rearrangement joins TRBV2 to TRBJ1-4; the D gene is possibly TRBD1 (5 bases). This CDR3 is 14 amino acids long. V gave up 3 bases and J gave up 5 bases, with 10 bases separating them. Looked up from germline, CDR1 is SNHLY and CDR2 is FYNNEI. The CDR3 sequence: CASSEGQQNEKLFF. In DNA form, the CDR3 reads TGTGCCAGCAGTGAGGGGCAGCAAAATGAAAAACTGTTTTTT.

V is TRBV6-2 or TRBV6-3 and J is TRBJ2-7; 10 bases agree with TRBD2. The J segment lost 3 bases and the V segment lost 6 bases, leaving 8 bases of the junction unmatched. The CDR3 extends over 15 amino acids. The germline V gene has CDR1 MNHEY and CDR2 SVGEGT. The CDR3 DNA reads as TGTGCCAGCAGCCGGGCGGGACTAGCGCTCTACGAGCAGTACTTC. Amino acid sequence: CASSRAGLALYEQYF.

This chain connects TRBV4-2 to TRBJ1-6, with D unclear. V gave up 0 bases and J gave up 0 bases, with 12 bases separating them. The CDR3 extends over 18 amino acids. CDR1 is LGHNA and CDR2 is YNFKEQ in the germline V gene. The CDR3 DNA is TGTGCCAGCAGCCAAGACGCGCAGACTAGCTCCTATAATTCACCCCTCCACTTT. It specifies CASSQDAQTSSYNSPLHF.

This clone came up once. J is TRBJ1-6 and V is TRBV7-9, with 9 bases fitting TRBD1. The germline gives CDR1 SEHNR, CDR2 FQNEAQ (reference sequence). Unmatched junction bases numbered 7, after V lost 5 bases and J lost 8 bases. This CDR3 is 15 amino acids long. CDR3 in amino acids: CASSARDRADSPLHF. CDR3 nucleotides: TGTGCCAGCAGCGCACGGGACAGGGCAGATTCACCCCTCCACTTT.